The next 14 T cell receptor beta chains were all read from a single sample in a study of beta chain features in type 1 diabetes. Every isolated RNA sample was fully reverse transcribed, so sequencing captured expressed TCRB transcripts. The data were produced by immunoSEQ multiplex PCR, yet TCRdb's version contains in-frame clones alone and is incomplete. The sample records approximately 170,000 clones, 7% to 10% being singletons. The sample consisted of central memory CD4+ T cells from blood. The source is a young woman in good health.

The chain carries TRBV7-9 and TRBJ2-7; weak D call: TRBD1 (6 bases). The J call may be wrong; the DNA end is better matched by TRBJ2-5. Germline loops: CDR1 SEHNR, CDR2 FQNEAQ (reference sequence). The CDR3 runs to 13 residues. The CDR3 loop reads CASSPDRRQTQYF. The CDR3 region has the DNA TGTGCCAGCAGTCCAGACAGGAGGCAGACCCAGTACTTC.

The chain couples TRBV5-1 to TRBJ2-5; 7 nucleotides line up with TRBD1. CDR1 and CDR2 from the germline V gene are SGHRS and YFSETQ. J lost 5 bases, V lost 6 bases, and 16 bases had no gene match. The CDR3 is 16 amino acids. CDR3 sequence reads: CASNFQDRPGKETQYF. CDR3 DNA sequence: TGCGCCAGCAACTTCCAGGACAGGCCCGGGAAGGAGACCCAGTACTTC.

This clone was detected only a few times. The V gene is TRBV11-2, the J gene TRBJ2-1; 16 bases fit TRBD2. The V and J ends lost 5 bases and 7 bases, in that order; junction bases with no gene match: 2. Germline lookup yields CDR1 SGHAT and CDR2 FQNNGV. The length of the CDR3 is 15 residues. The CDR3 DNA follows: TGTGCCAGCAGCCGGGGACTAGCGGGGGGGAATGAGCAGTTCTTC. This sequence encodes CASSRGLAGGNEQFF.

In this sample, this clone turned up once. The V gene is TRBV2, the J gene TRBJ1-6, with 8 bases fitting TRBD1. The CDR3 is 17 amino acids. Germline V gene data show CDR1 as SNHLY and CDR2 as FYNNEI. V lost 5 bases to trimming and J lost 0 bases; unmatched junction nucleotides: 6. Written as DNA, the CDR3 is TGTGCCAGCAGTCCAGGGGGCTCGAGCTCCTATAATTCACCCCTCCACTTT. Protein product: CASSPGGSSSYNSPLHF.

The gene calls are TRBV7-9 and TRBJ2-5; D perhaps matches TRBD2 (6 bases). The V gene lost 3 bases and the J gene lost 2 bases, with 10 bases spanning the gap. CDR1 SEHNR and CDR2 FQNEAQ come from the germline V gene (reference sequence). There are 14 residues in the CDR3. CDR3: CASSFVAAQETQYF. The CDR3 bases are TGTGCCAGCAGCTTCGTAGCGGCACAAGAGACCCAGTACTTC.

As for this clone: Other DNA variants within this sample encode the same CDR3. This chain links TRBV25-1 with TRBJ2-1; 14 nucleotides line up with TRBD2. Trimming took 0 bases from V and 7 from J; bases not matched to a gene: 2. The CDR3 is 16 residues long. CDR1 is MGHDK and CDR2 is SYGVNS in the germline V gene. DNA for the CDR3: TGTGCCAGCAGTGAATACAGACTAGCGGGAGGGAATGAGCAGTTCTTC. Its translation: CASSEYRLAGGNEQFF.

J is TRBJ2-1 and V is TRBV7-2; the match to TRBD2 covers 9 bases. CDR1 is SGHTA, CDR2 FQGNSA, per germline. The junction had 8 bases not matched to a gene; V was cut back by 3 bases and J by 5 bases. The CDR3 runs to 16 residues. The CDR3 loop reads CASSLGQAGGNNEQFF. Written as DNA, the CDR3 is TGTGCCAGCAGCTTGGGCCAAGCGGGGGGCAACAATGAGCAGTTCTTC.

This clone was seen a handful of times. The CDR3: CASSFPGGETQYF. In DNA, the CDR3 is TGTGCCAGCAGTTTCCCGGGTGGTGAGACCCAGTACTTC. The chain links TRBV27 to TRBJ2-5; D not resolved. The CDR3 length is 13 residues. V was clipped by 3 bases and J by 5 bases, with 10 bases between them. From germline, CDR1 is MNHEY and CDR2 SMNVEV (reference sequence).

This chain uses TRBV5-4 with TRBJ1-1; D might be TRBD1 (6 bases). V shed 4 bases and J shed 1 base, with 11 bases lying between them. The CDR3 is 14 amino acids. CDR1 is SGHNT and CDR2 is YYREEE in the germline V gene (reference sequence). DNA for the CDR3: TGTGCCAGCAGCACCGGGACATCGAACACTGAAGCTTTCTTT. It translates to CASSTGTSNTEAFF.

By its share, this clone is medium-sized. The chain carries TRBV2 and TRBJ2-1; 7 bases fit TRBD2. V shed 3 bases and J 1 base; nucleotides not matched to a gene: 3. The CDR3 loop spans 15 amino acids. The V gene's germline CDR1 is SNHLY and CDR2 FYNNEI. CDR3: CASSEGGSSYNEQFF. The CDR3 DNA sequence: TGTGCCAGCAGTGAGGGCGGGAGTTCCTACAATGAGCAGTTCTTC.

The chain couples TRBV10-2 to TRBJ2-1; the match to TRBD1 covers 7 bases. CDR1 and CDR2 from the germline V gene are WSHSY and SAAADI. The CDR3 has 13 amino acids. V dropped 6 bases and J dropped 7; count of bases not matched to a gene: 6. The CDR3 region has the DNA TGCGCCAGCAGACGGGACAGTCAGAATGAGCAGTTCTTC. This gives the protein CASRRDSQNEQFF.

The chain employs TRBV18 and TRBJ2-7, with D uncertain. The CDR3 spans 13 residues. The germline V and J ends were trimmed by 3 bases and 4 bases, with 10 bases remaining between them. In germline, CDR1 is KGHSH, CDR2 LQKENI. The DNA of the CDR3 is TGTGCCAGCTCACCCTCGGTAGTTTACGAGCAGTACTTC. It is translated as CASSPSVVYEQYF.

This clone was detected only a few times. The CDR3 sequence is CASSPTDRQVYGYTF. The CDR3, as DNA: TGTGCCAGCAGCCCCACCGACCGACAGGTCTATGGCTACACCTTC. V and J are TRBV7-9 and TRBJ1-2, with D possibly TRBD1 on 6 matching bases. V was trimmed by 5 bases and J by 4 bases, leaving 17 bases between them. The CDR3 extends over 15 amino acids. The germline V gene encodes CDR1 SEHNR and CDR2 FQNEAQ (reference sequence).

This clone was detected many times. The CDR3 protein is CASSFDQGAHYGYTF. CDR3 DNA sequence: TGTGCCAGCAGCTTCGACCAGGGGGCGCATTATGGCTACACCTTC. V and J are TRBV7-2 and TRBJ1-2, with TRBD1 matching over 8 bases. The CDR3 sequence is 15 residues long. Losses at the gene ends were 3 bases for V and 5 bases for J; bases not matched to a gene: 8. Germline-derived CDR1 and CDR2 are SGHTA and FQGNSA.